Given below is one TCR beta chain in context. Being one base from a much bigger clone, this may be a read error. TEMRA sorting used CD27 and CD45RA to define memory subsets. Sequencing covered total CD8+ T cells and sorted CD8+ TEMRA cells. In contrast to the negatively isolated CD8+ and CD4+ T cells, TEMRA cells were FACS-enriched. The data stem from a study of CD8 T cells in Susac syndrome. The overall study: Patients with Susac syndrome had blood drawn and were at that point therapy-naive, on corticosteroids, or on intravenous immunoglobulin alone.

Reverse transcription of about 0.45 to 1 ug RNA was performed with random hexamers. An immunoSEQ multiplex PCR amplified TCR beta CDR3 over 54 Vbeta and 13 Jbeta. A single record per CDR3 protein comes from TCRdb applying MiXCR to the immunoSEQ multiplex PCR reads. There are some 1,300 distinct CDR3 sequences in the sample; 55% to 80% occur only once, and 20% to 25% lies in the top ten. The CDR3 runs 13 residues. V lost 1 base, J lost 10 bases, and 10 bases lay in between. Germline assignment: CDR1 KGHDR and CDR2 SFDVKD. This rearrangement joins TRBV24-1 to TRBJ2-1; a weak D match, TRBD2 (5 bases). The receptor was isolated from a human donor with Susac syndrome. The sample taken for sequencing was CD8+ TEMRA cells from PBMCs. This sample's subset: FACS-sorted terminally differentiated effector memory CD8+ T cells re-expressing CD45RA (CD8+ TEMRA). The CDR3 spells CATSDFLPGEQFF. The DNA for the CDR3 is TGTGCCACCAGTGATTTCTTGCCGGGGGAGCAGTTCTTC.